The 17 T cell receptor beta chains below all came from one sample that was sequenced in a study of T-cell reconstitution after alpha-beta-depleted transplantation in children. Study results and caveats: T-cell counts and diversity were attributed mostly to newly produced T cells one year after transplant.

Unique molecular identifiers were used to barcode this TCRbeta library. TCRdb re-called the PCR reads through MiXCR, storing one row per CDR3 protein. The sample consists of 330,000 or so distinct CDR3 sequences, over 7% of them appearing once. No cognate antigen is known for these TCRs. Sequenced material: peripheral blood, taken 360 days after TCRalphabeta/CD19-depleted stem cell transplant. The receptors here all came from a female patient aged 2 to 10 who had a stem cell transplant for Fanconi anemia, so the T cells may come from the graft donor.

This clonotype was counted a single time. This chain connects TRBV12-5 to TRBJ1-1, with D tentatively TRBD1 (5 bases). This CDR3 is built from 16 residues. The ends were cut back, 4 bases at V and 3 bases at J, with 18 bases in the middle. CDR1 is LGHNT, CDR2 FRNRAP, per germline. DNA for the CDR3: TGTGCTAGTGGTTCCAACATTGGGGGGGGGGACACTGAAGCTTTCTTT. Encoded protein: CASGSNIGGGDTEAFF.

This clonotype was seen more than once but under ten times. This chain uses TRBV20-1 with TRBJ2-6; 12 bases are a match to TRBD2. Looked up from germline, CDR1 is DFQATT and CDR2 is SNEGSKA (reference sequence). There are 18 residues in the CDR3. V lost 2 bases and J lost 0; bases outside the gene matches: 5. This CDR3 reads CSARSLAGGNSGANVLTF. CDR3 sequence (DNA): TGCAGTGCTAGATCTCTAGCGGGGGGGAACTCTGGGGCCAACGTCCTGACTTTC.

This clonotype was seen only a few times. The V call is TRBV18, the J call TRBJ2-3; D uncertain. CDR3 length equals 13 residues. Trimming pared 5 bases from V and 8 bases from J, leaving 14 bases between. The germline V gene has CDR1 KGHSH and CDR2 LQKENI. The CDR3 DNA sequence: TGTGCCAGCTCAGACTCTTACGGAGTTACGCAGTATTTT. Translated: CASSDSYGVTQYF.

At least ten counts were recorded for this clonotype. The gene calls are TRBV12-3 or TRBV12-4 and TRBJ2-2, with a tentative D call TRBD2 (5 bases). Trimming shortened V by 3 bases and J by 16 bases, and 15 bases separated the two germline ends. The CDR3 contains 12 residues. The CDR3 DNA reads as TGTGCCAGCAGTTTGATTGGACTCAACCCGTTTTTT. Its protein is CASSLIGLNPFF.

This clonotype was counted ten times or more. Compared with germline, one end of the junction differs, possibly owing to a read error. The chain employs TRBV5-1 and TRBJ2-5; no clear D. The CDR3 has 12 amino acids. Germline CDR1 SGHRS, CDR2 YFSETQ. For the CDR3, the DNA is TGTGCCAGCAGCTTGGTAGGGGAGACCCAGTACTTC. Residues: CASSLVGETQYF.

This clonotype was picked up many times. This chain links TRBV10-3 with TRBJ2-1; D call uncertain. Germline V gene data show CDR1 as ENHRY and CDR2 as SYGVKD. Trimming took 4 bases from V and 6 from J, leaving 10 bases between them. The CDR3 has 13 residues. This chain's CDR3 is CAISAPTGNEQFF. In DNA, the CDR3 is TGTGCCATCAGTGCCCCAACGGGCAATGAGCAGTTCTTC.

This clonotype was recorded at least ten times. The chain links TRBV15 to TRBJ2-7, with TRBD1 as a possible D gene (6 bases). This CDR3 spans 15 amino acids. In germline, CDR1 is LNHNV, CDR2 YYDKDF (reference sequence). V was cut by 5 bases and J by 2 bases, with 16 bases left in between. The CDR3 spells CATSLTGRSPYEQYF. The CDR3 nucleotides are TGTGCCACCAGCTTAACAGGGCGTTCGCCCTACGAGCAGTACTTC.

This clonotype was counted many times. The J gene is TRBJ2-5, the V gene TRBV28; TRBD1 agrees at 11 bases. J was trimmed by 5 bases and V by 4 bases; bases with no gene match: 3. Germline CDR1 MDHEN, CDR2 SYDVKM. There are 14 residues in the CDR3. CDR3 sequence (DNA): TGTGCCAGCAGTTCCGGGACAGGGGGGGAGACCCAGTACTTC. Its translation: CASSSGTGGETQYF.

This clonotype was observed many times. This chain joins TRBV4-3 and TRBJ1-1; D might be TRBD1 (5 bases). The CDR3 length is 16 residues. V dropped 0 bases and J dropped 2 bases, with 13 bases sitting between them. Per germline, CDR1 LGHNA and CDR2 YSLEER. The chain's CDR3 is CASSQERMTVNTEAFF. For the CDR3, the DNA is TGCGCCAGCAGCCAAGAACGGATGACAGTCAACACTGAAGCTTTCTTT.

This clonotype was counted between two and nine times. CDR3 nucleotide sequence: TGCGCCAGCAGCCAAGATGTCCAGGGGGCCTCTGGGGCCAACGTCCTGACTTTC. Translating it yields CASSQDVQGASGANVLTF. This chain joins TRBV4-1 and TRBJ2-6, with 8 bases fitting TRBD1. CDR1 is MGHRA, CDR2 YSYEKL, per germline. The CDR3 loop spans 18 amino acids. V shed 0 bases, J shed 0 bases, and the junction held 4 bases outside the gene matches.

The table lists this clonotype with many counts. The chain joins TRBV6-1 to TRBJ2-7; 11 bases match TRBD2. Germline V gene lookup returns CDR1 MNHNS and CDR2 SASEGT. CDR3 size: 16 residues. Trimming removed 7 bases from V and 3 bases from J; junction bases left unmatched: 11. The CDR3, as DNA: TGTGCCAGCATTGCGGGTACGCTAGCGGGGGGCTACGAGCAGTACTTC. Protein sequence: CASIAGTLAGGYEQYF.

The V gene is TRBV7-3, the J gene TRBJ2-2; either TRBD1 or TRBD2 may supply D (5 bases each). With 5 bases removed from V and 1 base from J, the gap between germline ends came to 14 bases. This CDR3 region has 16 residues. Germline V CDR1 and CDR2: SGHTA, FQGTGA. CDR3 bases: TGTGCCAGCAGCCCAGCGGTGACAGTGAACACCGGGGAGCTGTTTTTT. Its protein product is CASSPAVTVNTGELFF.

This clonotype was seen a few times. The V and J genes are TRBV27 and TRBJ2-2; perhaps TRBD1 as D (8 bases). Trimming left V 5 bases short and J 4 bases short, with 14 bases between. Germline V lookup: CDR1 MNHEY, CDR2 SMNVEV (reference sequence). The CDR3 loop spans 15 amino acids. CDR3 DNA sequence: TGTGCCAGCAGTGGCACAGGGGGGGTCACCGGGGAGCTGTTTTTT. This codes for CASSGTGGVTGELFF.

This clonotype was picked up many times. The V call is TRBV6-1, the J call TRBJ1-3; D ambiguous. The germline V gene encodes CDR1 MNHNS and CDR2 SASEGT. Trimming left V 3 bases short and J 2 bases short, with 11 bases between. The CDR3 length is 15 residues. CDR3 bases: TGTGCCAGCAGTGAGATGGGGAGGGCTGGAAACACCATATATTTT. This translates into CASSEMGRAGNTIYF.

CDR3 in DNA: TGTGCCAGCAGCTTAATGGCAAGGGCTGGGGAGCTGTTTTTT. This translates into CASSLMARAGELFF. The chain joins TRBV7-9 to TRBJ2-2; D is uncertain. V gave up 2 bases and J gave up 8 bases, with 12 bases separating them. This CDR3 contains 14 residues. Germline loops: CDR1 SEHNR, CDR2 FQNEAQ (reference sequence).

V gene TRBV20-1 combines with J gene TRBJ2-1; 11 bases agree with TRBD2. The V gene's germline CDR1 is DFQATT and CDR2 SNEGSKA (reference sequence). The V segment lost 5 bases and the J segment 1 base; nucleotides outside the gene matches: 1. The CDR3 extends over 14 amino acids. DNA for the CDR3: TGCAGTGCTGGACTAGCGGGTTCCTACAATGAGCAGTTCTTC. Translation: CSAGLAGSYNEQFF.

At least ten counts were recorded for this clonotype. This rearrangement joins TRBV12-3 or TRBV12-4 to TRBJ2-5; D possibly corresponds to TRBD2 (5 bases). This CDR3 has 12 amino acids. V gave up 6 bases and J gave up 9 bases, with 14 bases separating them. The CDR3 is CASSSLERAQYF. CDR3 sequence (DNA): TGTGCCAGCAGCTCCTTGGAGAGGGCCCAGTACTTC.